These T cell receptor beta chains were read from a single sample in a study of T cells in Graves' hyperthyroidism and ophthalmopathy. TCRdb reprocessed the multiplex PCR reads via MiXCR and lists one record per CDR3 protein. The table has 400,000 to 500,000 distinct CDR3 sequences, approximately 14% seen once. Sequences were obtained from blood. The receptors were sampled from a woman under 30 with Graves' hyperthyroidism. CDR3s leave out the opening cysteine and the closing phenylalanine or tryptophan.

v_call	j_call	cdr3_aa
TRBV5-4	TRBJ1-2	ASSLEQINYGYT
TRBV6-1	TRBJ1-1	ASSVSTNTEAF
TRBV2	TRBJ2-2	ASIGRAGELF
TRBV19	TRBJ1-5	ASSFNRGSNQPQH
TRBV5-1	TRBJ2-1	ASSLGSGHNEQF
TRBV30	TRBJ1-5	AWSQGTGYNQPQH
TRBV20-1	TRBJ2-2	SARVAGATGELF
TRBV20-1	TRBJ2-2	SAPSPHTGELF
TRBV7-9	TRBJ2-7	ASSSKETSIYEQY
TRBV7-9	TRBJ2-3	ASSLHGRAGNTQY
TRBV29-1	TRBJ2-5	SVRLAGGHPY
TRBV28	TRBJ2-7	ASSGLTYEQY
TRBV6-2/TRBV6-3	TRBJ1-2	ASSLNRVLYGYT
TRBV7-2	TRBJ2-7	ASSLALLSYEQY
TRBV27	TRBJ2-1	ASSLSSSGEQF
TRBV5-1	TRBJ2-3	ASSLRRRATDTQY
TRBV6-6	TRBJ2-1	ASSYSEAEPSYNEQF
TRBV6-1	TRBJ1-4	ASRRATNEKLF
TRBV12-3/TRBV12-4	TRBJ2-4	ASSGSGSQGKNIQY
TRBV29-1	TRBJ2-7	TIPGTGEGYEQY
TRBV3-1	TRBJ2-1	ASSLQAGAFPNEQF
TRBV4-2	TRBJ2-1	ASSQPGLAGVWDEQF